This TCR beta chain was sequenced during a study of identical twins. In TCRdb, the 5' RACE reads were re-called with MiXCR into one record per CDR3 protein. The sample holds hundreds of thousands of distinct CDR3 sequences, around 24% seen once. Between the trimmed V and J ends, which lost 4 bases and 5 bases, there was a span of 12 bases. This CDR3 has 14 amino acids. This clonotype was seen a handful of times. The sample also formed part of further work on T cells expressing NK-cell markers. That work adds: One of eight sequenced donors was HCMV-seronegative; the other seven were seropositive.

V and J are TRBV12-3 or TRBV12-4 and TRBJ2-1; the D gene is possibly TRBD1 (5 bases). This TCR was sampled from a woman aged 18-35 years in good health. Sequenced material: CD4+ T cells sorted from blood. The CDR3 spells CASSSGSLDNEQFF. CDR3 sequence (DNA): TGTGCCAGCAGTTCAGGGTCTCTGGACAATGAGCAGTTCTTC.